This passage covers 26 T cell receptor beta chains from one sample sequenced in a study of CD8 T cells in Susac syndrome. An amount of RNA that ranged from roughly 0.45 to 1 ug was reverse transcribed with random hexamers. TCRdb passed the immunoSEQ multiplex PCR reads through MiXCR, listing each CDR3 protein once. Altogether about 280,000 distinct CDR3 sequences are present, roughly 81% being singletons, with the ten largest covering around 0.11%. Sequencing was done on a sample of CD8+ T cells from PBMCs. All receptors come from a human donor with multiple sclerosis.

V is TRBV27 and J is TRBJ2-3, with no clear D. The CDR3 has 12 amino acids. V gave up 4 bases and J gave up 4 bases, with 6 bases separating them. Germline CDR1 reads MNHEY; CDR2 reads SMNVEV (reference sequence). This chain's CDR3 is CASSSKADTQYF. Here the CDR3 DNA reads TGTGCCAGCAGTTCTAAGGCAGATACGCAGTATTTT.

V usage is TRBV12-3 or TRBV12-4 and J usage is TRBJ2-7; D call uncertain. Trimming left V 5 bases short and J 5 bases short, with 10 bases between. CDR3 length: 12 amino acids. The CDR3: CASSPVPDEQYF. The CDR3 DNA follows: TGTGCCAGCAGTCCCGTCCCGGACGAGCAGTACTTC.

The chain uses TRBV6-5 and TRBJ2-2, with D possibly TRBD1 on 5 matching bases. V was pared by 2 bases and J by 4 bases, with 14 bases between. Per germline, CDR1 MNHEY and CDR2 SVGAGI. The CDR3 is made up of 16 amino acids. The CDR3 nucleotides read TGTGCCAGCAGTTACAGGGGCAGATCCTTCACCGGGGAGCTGTTTTTT. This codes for CASSYRGRSFTGELFF.

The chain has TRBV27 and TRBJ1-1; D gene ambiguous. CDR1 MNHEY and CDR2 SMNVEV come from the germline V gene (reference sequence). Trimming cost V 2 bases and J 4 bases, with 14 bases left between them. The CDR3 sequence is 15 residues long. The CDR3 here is CASSLSFGSSTEAFF. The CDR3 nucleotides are TGTGCCAGCAGTTTAAGTTTCGGTTCGAGCACTGAAGCTTTCTTT.

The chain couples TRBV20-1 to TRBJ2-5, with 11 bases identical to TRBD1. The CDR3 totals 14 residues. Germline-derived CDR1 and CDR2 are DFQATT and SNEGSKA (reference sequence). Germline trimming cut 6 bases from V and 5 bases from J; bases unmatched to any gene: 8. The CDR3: CSARTGGDWETQYF. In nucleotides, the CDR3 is TGCAGTGCGAGGACAGGGGGCGATTGGGAGACCCAGTACTTC.

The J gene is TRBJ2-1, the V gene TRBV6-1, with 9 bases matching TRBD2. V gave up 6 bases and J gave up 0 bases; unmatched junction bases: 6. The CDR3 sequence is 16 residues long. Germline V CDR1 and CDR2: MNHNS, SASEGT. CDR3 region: CASSTLAGSSYNEQFF. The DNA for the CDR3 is TGTGCCAGCAGCACCCTAGCGGGAAGCTCCTACAATGAGCAGTTCTTC.

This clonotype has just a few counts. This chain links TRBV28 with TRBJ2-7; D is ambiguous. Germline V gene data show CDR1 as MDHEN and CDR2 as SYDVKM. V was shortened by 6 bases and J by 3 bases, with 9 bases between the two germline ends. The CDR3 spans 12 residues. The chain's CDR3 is CASSPYSYEQYF. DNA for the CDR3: TGTGCCAGCAGCCCTTATAGCTACGAGCAGTACTTC.

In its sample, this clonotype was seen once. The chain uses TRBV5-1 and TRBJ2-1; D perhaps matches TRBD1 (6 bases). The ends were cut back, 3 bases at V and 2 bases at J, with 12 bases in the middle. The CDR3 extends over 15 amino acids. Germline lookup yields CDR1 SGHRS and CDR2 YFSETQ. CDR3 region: CASSSDRNAYNEQFF. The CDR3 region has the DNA TGCGCCAGCAGCTCTGACAGGAACGCCTACAATGAGCAGTTCTTC. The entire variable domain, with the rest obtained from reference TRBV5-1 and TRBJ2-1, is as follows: KAGVTQTPRYLIKTRGQQVTLSCSPISGHRSVSWYQQTPGQGLQFLFEYFSETQRNKGNFPGRFSGRQFSNSRSEMNVSTLELGDSALYLCASSSDRNAYNEQFFGPGTRLTVL.

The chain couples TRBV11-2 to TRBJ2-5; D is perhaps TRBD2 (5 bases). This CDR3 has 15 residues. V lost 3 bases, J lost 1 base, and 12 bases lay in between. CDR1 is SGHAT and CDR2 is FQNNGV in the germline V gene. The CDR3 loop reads CASSFTPGFQETQYF. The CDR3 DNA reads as TGTGCCAGCAGCTTCACCCCGGGGTTCCAAGAGACCCAGTACTTC.

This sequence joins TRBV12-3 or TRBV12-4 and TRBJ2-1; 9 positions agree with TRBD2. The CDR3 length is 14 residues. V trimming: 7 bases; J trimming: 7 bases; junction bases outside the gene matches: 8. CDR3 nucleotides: TGTGCCAGCACCCCGACTAGCGGTGGGAATGAGCAGTTCTTC. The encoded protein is CASTPTSGGNEQFF.

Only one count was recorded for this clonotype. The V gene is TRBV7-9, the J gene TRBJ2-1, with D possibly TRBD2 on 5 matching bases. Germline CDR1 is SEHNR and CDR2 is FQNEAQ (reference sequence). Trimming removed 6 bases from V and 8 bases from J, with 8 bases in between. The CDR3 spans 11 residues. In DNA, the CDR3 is TGTGCCAGCAGGGCAGCGGATGAGCAGTTCTTC. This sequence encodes CASRAADEQFF.

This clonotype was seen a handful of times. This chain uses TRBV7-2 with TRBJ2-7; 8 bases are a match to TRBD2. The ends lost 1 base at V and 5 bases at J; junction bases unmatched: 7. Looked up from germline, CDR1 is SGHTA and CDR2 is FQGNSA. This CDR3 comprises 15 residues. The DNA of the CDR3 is TGTGCCAGCAGCTTAGTTCAGCGGGAGCTCAACGAGCAGTACTTC. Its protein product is CASSLVQRELNEQYF.

The CDR3 nucleotides read TGTGCCAGCAGTCGCGGACAGGCGGGGACAGATACGCAGTATTTT. It specifies CASSRGQAGTDTQYF. This chain connects TRBV27 to TRBJ2-3; maybe TRBD1 (7 bases). CDR1 and CDR2 (germline): MNHEY, SMNVEV (reference sequence). V was pared by 5 bases and J by 3 bases, with 15 bases between. The CDR3 extends over 15 amino acids.

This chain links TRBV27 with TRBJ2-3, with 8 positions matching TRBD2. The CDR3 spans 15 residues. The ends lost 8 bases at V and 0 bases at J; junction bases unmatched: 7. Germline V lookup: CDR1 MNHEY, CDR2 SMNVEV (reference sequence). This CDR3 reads CASSELAVSTDTQYF. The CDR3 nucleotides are TGTGCCAGCTCGGAACTAGCGGTTAGCACAGATACGCAGTATTTT.

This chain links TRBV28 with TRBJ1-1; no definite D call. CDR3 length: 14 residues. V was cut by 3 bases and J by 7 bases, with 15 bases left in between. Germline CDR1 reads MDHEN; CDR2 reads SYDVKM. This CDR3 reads CASSLPRRTLEAFF. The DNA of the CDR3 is TGTGCCAGCAGTTTGCCCAGACGTACACTTGAAGCTTTCTTT. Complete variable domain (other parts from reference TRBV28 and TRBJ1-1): DVKVTQSSRYLVKRTGEKVFLECVQDMDHENMFWYRQDPGLGLRLIYFSYDVKMKEKGDIPEGYSVSREKKERFSLILESASTNQTSMYLCASSLPRRTLEAFFGQGTRLTVV.

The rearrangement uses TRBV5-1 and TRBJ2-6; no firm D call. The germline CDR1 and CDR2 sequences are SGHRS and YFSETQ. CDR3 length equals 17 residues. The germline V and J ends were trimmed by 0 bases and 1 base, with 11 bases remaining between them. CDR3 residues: CASSLDYPASGANVLTF. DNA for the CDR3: TGCGCCAGCAGCTTGGATTATCCCGCGTCTGGGGCCAACGTCCTGACTTTC.

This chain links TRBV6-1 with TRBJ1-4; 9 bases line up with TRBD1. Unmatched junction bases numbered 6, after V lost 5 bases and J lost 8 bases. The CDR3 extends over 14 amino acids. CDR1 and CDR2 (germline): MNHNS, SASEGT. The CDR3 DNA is TGTGCCAGCAGTCTGGACAGGGGAGAGGAAAAACTGTTTTTT. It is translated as CASSLDRGEEKLFF.

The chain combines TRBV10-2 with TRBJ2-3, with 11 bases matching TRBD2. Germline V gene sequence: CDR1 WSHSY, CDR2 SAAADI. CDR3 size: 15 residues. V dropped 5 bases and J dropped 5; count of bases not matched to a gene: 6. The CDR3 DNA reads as TGCGCCAGCAGTCCTCTAGCGGGAGGAGGAGATACGCAGTATTTT. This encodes CASSPLAGGGDTQYF.

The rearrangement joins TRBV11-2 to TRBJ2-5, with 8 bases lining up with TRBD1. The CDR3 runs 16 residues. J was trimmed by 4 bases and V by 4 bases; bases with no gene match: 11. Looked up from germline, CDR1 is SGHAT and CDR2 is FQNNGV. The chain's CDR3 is CASSSGRTGQGETQYF. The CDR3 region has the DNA TGTGCCAGCAGCTCGGGGCGGACAGGGCAAGGAGAGACCCAGTACTTC.

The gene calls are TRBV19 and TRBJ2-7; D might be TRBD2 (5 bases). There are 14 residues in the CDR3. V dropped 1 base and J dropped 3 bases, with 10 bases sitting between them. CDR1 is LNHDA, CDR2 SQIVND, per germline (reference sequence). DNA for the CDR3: TGTGCCAGTAGTATAGCTGGAGGTTTCTACGAGCAGTACTTC. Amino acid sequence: CASSIAGGFYEQYF.

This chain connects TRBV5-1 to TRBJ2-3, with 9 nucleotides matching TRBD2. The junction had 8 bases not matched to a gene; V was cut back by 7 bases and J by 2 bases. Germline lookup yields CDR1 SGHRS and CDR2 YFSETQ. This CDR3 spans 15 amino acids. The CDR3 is CASGTSGPITDTQYF. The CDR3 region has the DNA TGCGCCAGCGGAACTAGCGGGCCGATCACAGATACGCAGTATTTT.

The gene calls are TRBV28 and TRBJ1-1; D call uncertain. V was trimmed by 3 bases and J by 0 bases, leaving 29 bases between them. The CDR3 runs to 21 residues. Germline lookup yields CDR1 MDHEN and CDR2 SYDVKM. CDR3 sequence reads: CASSFSSHPAGGDWMNTEAFF. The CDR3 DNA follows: TGTGCCAGCAGTTTTTCCAGTCACCCGGCAGGCGGTGACTGGATGAACACTGAAGCTTTCTTT.

CDR3 DNA sequence: TGTGCCAGTAGCCCACTAGGACGGGGGGCCTACAATGAGCAGTTCTTC. This encodes CASSPLGRGAYNEQFF. The rearrangement uses TRBV19 and TRBJ2-1; 7 bases align to TRBD2. The germline gives CDR1 LNHDA, CDR2 SQIVND (reference sequence). The V gene end was trimmed by 6 bases and the J gene end by 2 bases; junction bases not matched to a gene: 10. CDR3 length: 16 residues.

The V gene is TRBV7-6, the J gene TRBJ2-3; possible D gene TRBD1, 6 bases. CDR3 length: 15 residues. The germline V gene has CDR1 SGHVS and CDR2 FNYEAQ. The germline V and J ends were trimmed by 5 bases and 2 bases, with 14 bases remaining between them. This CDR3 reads CASSPGASNTDTQYF. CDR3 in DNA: TGTGCCAGCAGCCCAGGGGCTTCTAACACAGATACGCAGTATTTT.

The CDR3 sequence: CASSQSLGRARLGDSPLHF. The CDR3 DNA reads as TGCGCCAGCAGTCAATCTCTCGGCCGGGCGCGTTTGGGAGACTCACCCCTCCACTTT. This chain links TRBV23-1 with TRBJ1-6; no firm D call. Being an ORF, TRBV23-1 has a function that is uncertain. CDR3 length: 19 residues. Trimming stripped 0 bases from V and 10 bases from J, with 25 bases between.

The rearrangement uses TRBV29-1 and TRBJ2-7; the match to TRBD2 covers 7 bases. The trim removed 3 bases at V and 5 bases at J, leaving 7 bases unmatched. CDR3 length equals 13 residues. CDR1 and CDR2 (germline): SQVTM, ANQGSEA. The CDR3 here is CSVDAGETDEQYF. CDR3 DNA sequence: TGCAGCGTTGATGCGGGAGAAACGGACGAGCAGTACTTC.